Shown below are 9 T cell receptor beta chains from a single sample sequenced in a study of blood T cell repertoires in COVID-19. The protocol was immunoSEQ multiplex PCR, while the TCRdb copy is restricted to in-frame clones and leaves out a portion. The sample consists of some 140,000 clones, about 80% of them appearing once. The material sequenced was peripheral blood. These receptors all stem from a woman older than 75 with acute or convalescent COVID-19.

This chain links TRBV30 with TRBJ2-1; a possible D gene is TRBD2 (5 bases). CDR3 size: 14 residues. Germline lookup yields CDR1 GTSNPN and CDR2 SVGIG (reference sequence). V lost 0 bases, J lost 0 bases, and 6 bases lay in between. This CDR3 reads CAWSVGSSYNEQFF. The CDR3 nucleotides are TGTGCCTGGAGTGTTGGGAGCTCCTACAATGAGCAGTTCTTC.

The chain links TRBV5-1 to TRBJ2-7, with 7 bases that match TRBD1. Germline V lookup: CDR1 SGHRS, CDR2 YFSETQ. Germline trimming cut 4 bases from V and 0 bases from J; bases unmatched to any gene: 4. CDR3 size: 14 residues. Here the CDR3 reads CASSPDRNSYEQYF. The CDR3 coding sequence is TGCGCCAGCAGCCCGGACAGGAACTCCTACGAGCAGTACTTC.

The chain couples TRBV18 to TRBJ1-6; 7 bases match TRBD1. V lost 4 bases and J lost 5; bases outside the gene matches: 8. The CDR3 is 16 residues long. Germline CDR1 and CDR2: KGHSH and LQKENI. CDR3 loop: CASSLDGTAHNSPLHF. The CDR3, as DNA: TGTGCCAGCTCACTCGACGGGACAGCTCATAATTCACCCCTCCACTTT.

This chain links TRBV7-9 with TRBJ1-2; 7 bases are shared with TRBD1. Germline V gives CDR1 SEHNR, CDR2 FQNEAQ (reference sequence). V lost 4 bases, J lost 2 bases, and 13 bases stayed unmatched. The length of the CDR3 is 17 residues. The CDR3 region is CASSSPFGQEVNYGYTF. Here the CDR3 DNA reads TGTGCCAGCAGCTCCCCCTTTGGACAGGAAGTAAACTATGGCTACACCTTC.

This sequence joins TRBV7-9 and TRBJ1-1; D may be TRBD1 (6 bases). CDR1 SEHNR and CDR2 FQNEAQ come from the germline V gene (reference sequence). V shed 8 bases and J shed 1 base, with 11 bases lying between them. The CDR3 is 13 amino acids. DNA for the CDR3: TGTGCCAGCGACTCGGGACAGAACACTGAAGCTTTCTTT. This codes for CASDSGQNTEAFF.

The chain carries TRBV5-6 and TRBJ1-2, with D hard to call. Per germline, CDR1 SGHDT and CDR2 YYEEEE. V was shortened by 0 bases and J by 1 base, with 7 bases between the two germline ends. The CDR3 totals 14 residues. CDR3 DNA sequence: TGTGCCAGCAGCTTGGCAGGCAGTAACTATGGCTACACCTTC. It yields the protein CASSLAGSNYGYTF.

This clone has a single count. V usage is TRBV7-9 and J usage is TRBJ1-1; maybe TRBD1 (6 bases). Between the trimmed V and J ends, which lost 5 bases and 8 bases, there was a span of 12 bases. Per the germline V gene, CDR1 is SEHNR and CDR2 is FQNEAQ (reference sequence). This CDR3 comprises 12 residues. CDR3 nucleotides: TGTGCCAGCAGCCCCGGGGGGCGGGAAGCTTTCTTT. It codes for CASSPGGREAFF. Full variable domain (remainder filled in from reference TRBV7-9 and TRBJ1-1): DTGVSQNPRHKITKRGQNVTFRCDPISEHNRLYWYRQTLGQGPEFLTYFQNEAQLEKSRLLSDRFSAERPKGSFSTLEIQRTEQGDSAMYLCASSPGGREAFFGQGTRLTVV.

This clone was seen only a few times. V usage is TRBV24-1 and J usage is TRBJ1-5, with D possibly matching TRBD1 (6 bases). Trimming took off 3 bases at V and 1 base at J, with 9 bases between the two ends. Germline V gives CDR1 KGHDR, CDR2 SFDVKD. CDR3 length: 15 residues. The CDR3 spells CATSDGGGSNQPQHF. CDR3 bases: TGTGCCACCAGTGATGGGGGCGGAAGCAATCAGCCCCAGCATTTT.

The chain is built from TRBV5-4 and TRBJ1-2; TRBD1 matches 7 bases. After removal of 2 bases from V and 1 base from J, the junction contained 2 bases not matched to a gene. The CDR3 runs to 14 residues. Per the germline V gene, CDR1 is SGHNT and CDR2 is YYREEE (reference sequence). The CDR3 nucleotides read TGTGCCAGCAGCTTCGACAGGGTTAACTATGGCTACACCTTC. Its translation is CASSFDRVNYGYTF.